The next 16 T cell receptor beta chains were all read from a single sample in a study of OX40 agonist ivuxolimab in advanced cancers. Clones were sequenced by immunoSEQ multiplex PCR, and TCRdb holds only the in-frame ones, with some missing. The repertoire holds 60,000 or so clones, with around 83% as singletons. The sequenced sample was CD4+ or CD8+ T cells sorted from blood, obtained in a trial of the OX40 agonist ivuxolimab. These receptors originate from an adult with an advanced solid tumor such as melanoma, head and neck, liver or kidney cancer.

The table lists this clone with a few counts. This chain connects TRBV6-5 to TRBJ1-2; TRBD1 matches at 10 bases. V lost 8 bases to trimming and J lost 5 bases; unmatched junction nucleotides: 11. Germline V CDR1 and CDR2: MNHEY, SVGAGI. This CDR3 has 15 amino acids. In DNA, the CDR3 is TGTGCCAGCGGGTCGAGGGACAGGGGATCATATGGCTACACCTTC. Translation gives CASGSRDRGSYGYTF.

The chain joins TRBV5-1 to TRBJ2-2; 11 bases fit TRBD1. CDR1 is SGHRS, CDR2 YFSETQ, per germline. J was trimmed by 7 bases and V by 4 bases; bases with no gene match: 6. This CDR3 contains 15 residues. The chain's CDR3 is CASSPGQGANGELFF. The CDR3 coding sequence is TGCGCCAGCAGCCCCGGACAGGGGGCTAACGGGGAGCTGTTTTTT.

V and J are TRBV6-1 and TRBJ2-7, with 7 bases lining up with TRBD2. Germline loops: CDR1 MNHNS, CDR2 SASEGT. The CDR3 covers 15 residues. The junction had 6 bases not matched to a gene; V was cut back by 1 base and J by 3 bases. CDR3 coding DNA: TGTGCCAGCAGTGAAGTCGGCGGGAGTGGCTACGAGCAGTACTTC. Its translation is CASSEVGGSGYEQYF.

This chain connects TRBV12-1 to TRBJ2-1; the DNA was not used to check the table's D call, TRBD2. TRBV12-1 is annotated as a pseudogene. This CDR3 has 14 amino acids. CDR3 DNA: TGTGCCAGCAGCGAACTAGCGGCCTACAATGAGCAGTTCTTC. Translated: CASSELAAYNEQFF.

V and J are TRBV30 and TRBJ1-5, with D perhaps TRBD1 (5 bases). The CDR3 is 14 residues long. CDR1 and CDR2 (germline): GTSNPN, SVGIG (reference sequence). The ends were cut back, 0 bases at V and 3 bases at J, with 9 bases in the middle. CDR3 nucleotides: TGTGCCTGGAGTGTACTGGGGCTCAATCAGCCCCAGCATTTT. This encodes CAWSVLGLNQPQHF.

V and J are TRBV5-1 and TRBJ2-7; 9 bases fit TRBD2. Germline V gene lookup returns CDR1 SGHRS and CDR2 YFSETQ. This CDR3 has 15 residues. The ends lost 2 bases at V and 2 bases at J; junction bases unmatched: 5. CDR3 bases: TGCGCCAGCAGCTTAAAACTAGCGGGCACCTACGAGCAGTACTTC. Amino acid sequence: CASSLKLAGTYEQYF.

CDR3 protein: CAIRNTTANYGYTF. CDR3 bases: TGTGCCATCAGAAACACGACAGCTAACTATGGCTACACCTTC. The J gene is TRBJ1-2, the V gene TRBV6-6; possible D gene TRBD1, 5 bases. This CDR3 is 14 amino acids long. Germline lookup yields CDR1 MNHNY and CDR2 SVGAGI (reference sequence). The germline V and J ends were trimmed by 10 bases and 0 bases, with 15 bases remaining between them.

The gene calls are TRBV21-1 and TRBJ2-4; TRBD1, as called in the table, went unchecked against the DNA. TRBV21-1 is given as a pseudogene. The CDR3 length is 16 residues. The DNA of the CDR3 is TGTGCCAGCAGCAAAGCGGGAGGACAGGGGGCGAACATTCAGTACTTC. As protein: CASSKAGGQGANIQYF.

The V gene is TRBV6-1, the J gene TRBJ2-3; D not resolved. CDR1 is MNHNS, CDR2 SASEGT, per germline. Trimming shortened V by 6 bases and J by 0 bases, and 13 bases separated the two germline ends. CDR3 length equals 15 residues. The CDR3 coding sequence is TGTGCCAGCAGCGTCTTGGCCACTAGCACAGATACGCAGTATTTT. It specifies CASSVLATSTDTQYF.

The chain uses TRBV9 and TRBJ1-2, with D perhaps matching TRBD1 (5 bases). Trimming took off 3 bases at V and 0 bases at J, with 21 bases between the two ends. The V gene's germline CDR1 is SGDLS and CDR2 YYNGEE. The CDR3 extends over 18 amino acids. The CDR3 protein is CASSGRRQWGLTNYGYTF. The CDR3 DNA sequence: TGTGCCAGCAGCGGACGAAGACAGTGGGGATTGACTAACTATGGCTACACCTTC. Supplemented by reference TRBV9 and TRBJ1-2, the full variable domain reads DSGVTQTPKHLITATGQRVTLRCSPRSGDLSVYWYQQSLDQGLQFLIQYYNGEERAKGNILERFSAQQFPDLHSELNLSSLELGDSALYFCASSGRRQWGLTNYGYTFGSGTRLTVV.

The V and J genes are TRBV15 and TRBJ1-2; D remains unclear. Trimming stripped 3 bases from V and 2 bases from J, with 13 bases between. Germline CDR1 reads LNHNV; CDR2 reads YYDKDF (reference sequence). The CDR3 loop spans 15 amino acids. The CDR3 is CATSSVGGGNYGYTF. The CDR3 coding sequence is TGTGCCACCAGCAGTGTAGGAGGCGGCAACTATGGCTACACCTTC.

V usage is TRBV6-1 and J usage is TRBJ1-1; tentative D call: TRBD1 (5 bases). The CDR3 runs to 14 residues. Trimming took off 6 bases at V and 0 bases at J, with 11 bases between the two ends. CDR1 is MNHNS and CDR2 is SASEGT in the germline V gene. The CDR3 loop is CASRGTGLNTEAFF. The DNA of the CDR3 is TGTGCCAGCAGGGGGACTGGCCTGAACACTGAAGCTTTCTTT.

This clone was counted a few times. The rearrangement links TRBV5-1 to TRBJ2-2; 10 nucleotides line up with TRBD2. The trim removed 3 bases at V and 0 bases at J, leaving 5 bases unmatched. CDR1 and CDR2 (germline): SGHRS, YFSETQ. This CDR3 has 17 amino acids. CDR3 sequence reads: CASSSSSGGANTGELFF. DNA of the CDR3: TGCGCCAGCAGCTCATCGAGCGGGGGGGCGAACACCGGGGAGCTGTTTTTT. The variable domain in full, completed from reference TRBV5-1 and TRBJ2-2, reads KAGVTQTPRYLIKTRGQQVTLSCSPISGHRSVSWYQQTPGQGLQFLFEYFSETQRNKGNFPGRFSGRQFSNSRSEMNVSTLELGDSALYLCASSSSSGGANTGELFFGEGSRLTVL.

CDR3 bases: TGTGCCAGCAGCTACACCACAGGGACGGGTATGCATTTT. Its translation: CASSYTTGTGMHF. This chain joins TRBV6-5 and TRBJ1-5; perhaps TRBD1 as D (6 bases). The germline CDR1 and CDR2 sequences are MNHEY and SVGAGI. The CDR3 spans 13 residues. Trimming pared 6 bases from V and 15 bases from J, leaving 21 bases between.

CDR3 sequence (DNA): TGTGCCAGCAGTGAACAGGGAGAGGGCGAGCAGTACTTC. Translation: CASSEQGEGEQYF. The genes are TRBV2 and TRBJ2-7; the D gene could be TRBD1 or TRBD2 (5 bases each). In germline, CDR1 is SNHLY, CDR2 FYNNEI. The CDR3 is 13 amino acids. The germline V and J ends were trimmed by 2 bases and 6 bases, with 11 bases remaining between them.

The chain employs TRBV28 and TRBJ2-7; D is uncertain. This CDR3 is 12 amino acids long. CDR1 and CDR2 (germline): MDHEN, SYDVKM. Trimming removed 4 bases at V and 1 base at J, with 5 bases between. The CDR3 coding sequence is TGTGCCAGCAGTTCGGTTTCCTACGAGCAGTACTTC. As protein: CASSSVSYEQYF.